This passage covers 11 T cell receptor beta chains from one sample sequenced in a study of blood T cell repertoires in COVID-19. TCRdb's copy holds only in-frame clones and misses some; the assay was immunoSEQ multiplex PCR. The sample lists roughly 250,000 clones; around four fifths were seen once. What was sequenced was peripheral blood. The receptor set was obtained from a man aged 35 to 55 with active or convalescent COVID-19.

V is TRBV9 and J is TRBJ1-5, with D maybe TRBD1 (6 bases). Trimming pared 4 bases from V and 3 bases from J, leaving 14 bases between. This CDR3 has 15 amino acids. CDR1 is SGDLS, CDR2 YYNGEE, per germline. The chain's CDR3 is CASSSAGGSNQPQHF. In DNA form, the CDR3 reads TGTGCCAGCAGCTCAGCGGGGGGCTCCAATCAGCCCCAGCATTTT.

This clone showed up just once. The chain is built from TRBV27 and TRBJ1-2; the D is unclear. The CDR3 is made up of 13 amino acids. V dropped 3 bases and J dropped 5 bases, with 10 bases sitting between them. CDR1 and CDR2 from the germline V gene are MNHEY and SMNVEV (reference sequence). The CDR3 is CASSLRVNYGYTF. CDR3 nucleotides: TGTGCCAGCAGTTTGAGGGTCAATTATGGCTACACCTTC.

The chain is built from TRBV6-5 and TRBJ1-2, with a possible D match to TRBD1 (6 bases). V lost 0 bases and J lost 7, with 9 bases in between. Germline V gives CDR1 MNHEY, CDR2 SVGAGI. This CDR3 is built from 13 residues. CDR3 loop: CASSYSQGLGYTF. CDR3 sequence (DNA): TGTGCCAGCAGTTACTCTCAGGGGCTTGGCTACACCTTC.

This clone showed up just a few times. V and J are TRBV7-9 and TRBJ2-3; 14 bases fit TRBD2. This CDR3 is built from 19 residues. Germline V CDR1 and CDR2: SEHNR, FQNEAQ (reference sequence). V shed 5 bases and J 0 bases; nucleotides not matched to a gene: 10. DNA of the CDR3: TGTGCCAGCAGCGTTACAGTAGGGACTAGCGGGGGAAGCACAGATACGCAGTATTTT. Protein: CASSVTVGTSGGSTDTQYF.

This chain uses TRBV29-1 with TRBJ2-1, with 11 bases that match TRBD2. The junction had 5 bases not matched to a gene; V was cut back by 7 bases and J by 6 bases. The CDR3 is 13 amino acids. CDR1 and CDR2 from the germline V gene are SQVTM and ANQGSEA. CDR3 bases: TGCAGCGGAATTAGCGGGGGGGCCAATGAGCAGTTCTTC. Amino acids: CSGISGGANEQFF.

This clone was counted a single time. The genes are TRBV2 and TRBJ2-1; 7 nucleotides match TRBD2. Germline loops: CDR1 SNHLY, CDR2 FYNNEI. V was pared by 10 bases and J by 6 bases, with 9 bases of the junction left unmatched. The CDR3 spans 13 residues. The CDR3 region is CANGGRGGNEQFF. The CDR3 nucleotides read TGTGCCAACGGGGGGAGGGGAGGCAATGAGCAGTTCTTC.

Only one count was recorded for this clone. This chain joins TRBV18 and TRBJ2-7; tentative D call: TRBD2 (5 bases). Trimming pared 3 bases from V and 5 bases from J, leaving 17 bases between. The CDR3 runs to 15 residues. CDR1 and CDR2 (germline): KGHSH, LQKENI. CDR3 bases: TGTGCCAGCTCACCTATCGAGGGAGCCCTTGACGAGCAGTACTTC. This gives the protein CASSPIEGALDEQYF.

The rearrangement joins TRBV10-1 to TRBJ2-7; 13 bases map to TRBD2. The V gene's germline CDR1 is WNHNN and CDR2 SYGVQD (reference sequence). CDR3 length: 16 amino acids. J was trimmed by 4 bases and V by 6 bases; bases with no gene match: 9. CDR3 sequence reads: CASSGGLAGAAYEQYF. The CDR3 DNA follows: TGCGCCAGCAGCGGAGGACTAGCGGGAGCGGCTTACGAGCAGTACTTC.

The V gene is TRBV5-1, the J gene TRBJ2-7; TRBD2 might be the D (5 bases). V was trimmed by 1 base and J by 6 bases, leaving 11 bases between them. The CDR3 sequence is 13 residues long. CDR1 and CDR2 (germline): SGHRS, YFSETQ. DNA of the CDR3: TGCGCCAGCAGCTTGTATCAGGAGGCCGAGCAGTACTTC. It is translated as CASSLYQEAEQYF.

The chain is built from TRBV30 and TRBJ2-7; no definite D call. Germline CDR1 reads GTSNPN; CDR2 reads SVGIG (reference sequence). The CDR3 runs to 11 residues. Trimming cost V 0 bases and J 12 bases, with 12 bases left between them. This chain's CDR3 is CAWSVGDLGYF. The CDR3 nucleotides are TGTGCCTGGAGTGTAGGAGACTTAGGGTACTTC.

This clone occurred a few times. This chain connects TRBV7-8 to TRBJ2-3; 8 bases agree with TRBD2. With V trimmed by 0 bases and J by 4 bases, 6 bases remained unmatched. This CDR3 comprises 16 residues. Germline CDR1 is SGHVS and CDR2 is FQNEAQ. CDR3 in DNA: TGTGCCAGCAGCTTAGCCCGGACTAGCTTCGCAGATACGCAGTATTTT. It is translated as CASSLARTSFADTQYF.